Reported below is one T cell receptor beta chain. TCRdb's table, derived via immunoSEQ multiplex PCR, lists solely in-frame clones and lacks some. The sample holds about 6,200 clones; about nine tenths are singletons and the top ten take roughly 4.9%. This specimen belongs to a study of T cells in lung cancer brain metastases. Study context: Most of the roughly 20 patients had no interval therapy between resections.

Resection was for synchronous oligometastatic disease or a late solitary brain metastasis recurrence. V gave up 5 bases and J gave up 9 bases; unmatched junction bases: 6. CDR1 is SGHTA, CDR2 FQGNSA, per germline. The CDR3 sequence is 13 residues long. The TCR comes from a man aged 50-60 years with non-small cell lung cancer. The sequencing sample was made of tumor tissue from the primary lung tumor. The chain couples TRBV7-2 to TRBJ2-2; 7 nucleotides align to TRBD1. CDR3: CASSTKTGRELFF. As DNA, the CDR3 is TGTGCCAGCAGCACAAAGACAGGGCGGGAGCTGTTTTTT.